The next 3 T cell receptor beta chains were all read from a single sample in a study of a mutant IDH1 vaccine in newly diagnosed glioma. Measured with immunoSEQ multiplex PCR; TCRdb has only the in-frame clones, and not every one. This sample has about 68,000 clones, with about four fifths found just once. Time point indicated: week 35, safety follow-up. Each dose of the vaccine consisted of 300 ug of mutant IDH1 20-mer peptide, with topical imiquimod. Their antigens are not known. The sample here was PBMCs, taken from a glioma patient whose treatment included an IDH1 peptide vaccine. The receptors originated from a young man with glioma.

The chain links TRBV9 to TRBJ1-1; 7 nucleotides line up with TRBD1. There are 14 residues in the CDR3. Trimming took 3 bases from V and 6 from J; bases not matched to a gene: 8. Germline V gives CDR1 SGDLS, CDR2 YYNGEE. The CDR3: CASSETGSSPEAFF. For the CDR3, the DNA is TGTGCCAGCAGCGAGACAGGGTCAAGCCCTGAAGCTTTCTTT.

The rearrangement joins TRBV28 to TRBJ1-3, with D perhaps TRBD1 (5 bases). Trimming took 8 bases from V and 0 from J, leaving 11 bases between them. Germline V lookup: CDR1 MDHEN, CDR2 SYDVKM. The CDR3 is 14 residues long. The CDR3 protein is CASQGFISGNTIYF. CDR3 nucleotides: TGTGCCAGCCAGGGTTTTATCTCTGGAAACACCATATATTTT.

CDR3 nucleotide sequence: TGTGCCAGCAGTTTAGGGGGCCCCGCGTCTCGCGAGCAGTACTTC. It yields the protein CASSLGGPASREQYF. This chain links TRBV28 with TRBJ2-7, with D perhaps TRBD1 (6 bases). Trimming pared 2 bases from V and 6 bases from J, leaving 17 bases between. Germline CDR1 is MDHEN and CDR2 is SYDVKM. This CDR3 has 15 amino acids.